The next 32 T cell receptor beta chains were all read from a single sample in a study of blood T cell repertoires in COVID-19. Here immunoSEQ multiplex PCR was the method, and the copy in TCRdb shows in-frame clones only, minus some. The profile shows 400,000 to 500,000 clones, approximately 88% of them singletons. Source material: PBMCs or T cells enriched from blood (not recorded which). The receptor set was obtained from a woman between 35 and 50 years old who had recovered from COVID-19.

V gene TRBV14 combines with J gene TRBJ1-1, with TRBD1 matching over 7 bases. The CDR3 length is 16 residues. Trimming at V came to 5 bases and at J to 1 base, leaving 10 bases not matched to a gene. Germline V CDR1 and CDR2: SGHDN, FVKESK. In DNA form, the CDR3 reads TGTGCCAGCAGCGAAGGGCCGGGACAGACGAACACTGAAGCTTTCTTT. Protein sequence: CASSEGPGQTNTEAFF.

The V gene is TRBV10-1, the J gene TRBJ2-5; TRBD1 agrees at 8 bases. V lost 5 bases to trimming and J lost 5 bases; unmatched junction nucleotides: 10. The CDR3 extends over 15 amino acids. Germline loops: CDR1 WNHNN, CDR2 SYGVQD (reference sequence). This CDR3 reads CASSPRTGSGETQYF. The CDR3 coding sequence is TGCGCCAGCAGTCCAAGGACAGGGTCAGGGGAGACCCAGTACTTC.

This chain links TRBV6-6 with TRBJ2-1, with 7 bases matching TRBD1. Trimming at V came to 6 bases and at J to 7 bases, leaving 12 bases not matched to a gene. CDR1 and CDR2 (germline): MNHNY, SVGAGI (reference sequence). The CDR3 spans 15 residues. CDR3 DNA sequence: TGTGCCAGCAGAGATCGGGACAGCCAAACGAATGAGCAGTTCTTC. Protein sequence: CASRDRDSQTNEQFF.

The chain carries TRBV24-1 and TRBJ2-5; D perhaps matches TRBD1 (6 bases). The V end lost 9 bases, the J end lost 2 bases, and 6 bases lay between the germline ends. The CDR3 covers 11 residues. Germline V gives CDR1 KGHDR, CDR2 SFDVKD. The CDR3 sequence: CATGQQETQYF. CDR3 nucleotide sequence: TGTGCCACCGGACAGCAAGAGACCCAGTACTTC.

This chain uses TRBV7-9 with TRBJ1-1; D is unclear. CDR3 length: 12 amino acids. Trimming stripped 5 bases from V and 4 bases from J, with 8 bases between. Germline V gene data show CDR1 as SEHNR and CDR2 as FQNEAQ (reference sequence). Written as DNA, the CDR3 is TGTGCCAGCAGCACCCAGGTCACTGAAGCTTTCTTT. As protein: CASSTQVTEAFF.

The chain uses TRBV12-3 or TRBV12-4 and TRBJ1-1, with unresolved D. The V end lost 5 bases, the J end lost 3 bases, and 4 bases lay between the germline ends. This CDR3 is built from 11 residues. CDR3 in amino acids: CASSLYTEAFF. The CDR3 bases are TGTGCCAGCAGTCTATACACTGAAGCTTTCTTT.

The chain carries TRBV15 and TRBJ2-3; 10 nucleotides agree with TRBD2. CDR3 length: 15 amino acids. The germline gives CDR1 LNHNV, CDR2 YYDKDF (reference sequence). V trimming: 5 bases; J trimming: 5 bases; junction bases outside the gene matches: 7. The CDR3 bases are TGTGCCACCAGCTCGCTAGCGGGAGCAAGAGATACGCAGTATTTT. Translated: CATSSLAGARDTQYF.

The chain employs TRBV13 and TRBJ1-1; 9 nucleotides line up with TRBD1. CDR1 and CDR2 (germline): PRHDT, FYEKMQ (reference sequence). Trimming took 4 bases from V and 3 from J; bases not matched to a gene: 6. The CDR3 has 15 amino acids. The CDR3 sequence is CASSSPDRGDTEAFF. CDR3 in DNA: TGTGCCAGCAGCTCTCCGGACAGGGGTGACACTGAAGCTTTCTTT.

The chain employs TRBV2 and TRBJ2-2, with D possibly matching TRBD1 (7 bases). CDR3 size: 14 residues. V was pared by 5 bases and J by 3 bases, with 10 bases between. From germline, CDR1 is SNHLY and CDR2 FYNNEI. CDR3 protein: CASSQGEDTGELFF. The CDR3 coding sequence is TGTGCCAGCAGTCAGGGGGAGGACACCGGGGAGCTGTTTTTT.

The chain joins TRBV18 to TRBJ1-5; D possibly corresponds to TRBD1 (5 bases). CDR1 is KGHSH and CDR2 is LQKENI in the germline V gene. This CDR3 comprises 13 residues. The V gene lost 2 bases and the J gene lost 7 bases, with 9 bases spanning the gap. Here the CDR3 reads CASSPGAGQPQHF. Here the CDR3 DNA reads TGTGCCAGCTCACCAGGGGCCGGACAGCCCCAGCATTTT.

V and J are TRBV19 and TRBJ2-1; 7 nucleotides line up with TRBD2. The CDR3 length is 13 residues. V shed 6 bases, J shed 3 bases, and the junction held 2 bases outside the gene matches. The germline V gene has CDR1 LNHDA and CDR2 SQIVND (reference sequence). The CDR3 loop reads CASSLAVYNEQFF. As DNA, the CDR3 is TGTGCCAGTAGCCTAGCGGTCTACAATGAGCAGTTCTTC.

The chain links TRBV20-1 to TRBJ1-2; D is unresolved. Germline assignment: CDR1 DFQATT and CDR2 SNEGSKA (reference sequence). This CDR3 contains 12 residues. V lost 3 bases and J lost 2, with 7 bases in between. The DNA for the CDR3 is TGCAGTGCTAGTGGAGAAAACTATGGCTACACCTTC. This gives the protein CSASGENYGYTF.

Regarding this clone: One end of the junction does not line up with germline, which may come from a read error. The chain joins TRBV27 to TRBJ1-5, with D perhaps matching TRBD1 (6 bases). CDR1 MNHEY and CDR2 SMNVEV come from the germline V gene (reference sequence). The CDR3 consists of 14 residues. CDR3 bases: TGTGCCGGCAGTTCAACAGGGAATCATCAGCCCCAGCATTTT. Encoded protein: CAGSSTGNHQPQHF.

As regards this clone: Other DNA sequences from this sample encode an identical CDR3 as well. The rearrangement joins TRBV30 to TRBJ1-1; D remains unclear. Trimming removed 0 bases from V and 1 base from J, with 6 bases in between. CDR3 length: 13 residues. Germline V gene sequence: CDR1 GTSNPN, CDR2 SVGIG (reference sequence). DNA of the CDR3: TGTGCCTGGAGTGTACGGGGGAACACTGAAGCTTTCTTT. Translated, it gives CAWSVRGNTEAFF.

The chain couples TRBV27 to TRBJ2-3; 12 positions agree with TRBD2. V was pared by 0 bases and J by 4 bases, with 26 bases of the junction left unmatched. Germline V lookup: CDR1 MNHEY, CDR2 SMNVEV (reference sequence). This CDR3 contains 24 residues. CDR3 nucleotides: TGTGCCAGCAGTTTATCGAGGGGGGGGCGGGCGGCTAGCGGGAGGGCCGGTAGGCCAGATACGCAGTATTTT. This encodes CASSLSRGGRAASGRAGRPDTQYF.

The V call is TRBV10-3, the J call TRBJ1-4; 9 bases are a match to TRBD1. The germline V gene encodes CDR1 ENHRY and CDR2 SYGVKD. CDR3 length equals 13 residues. V shed 9 bases and J 5 bases; nucleotides not matched to a gene: 4. The CDR3 nucleotides are TGTGCCATAGGGACAGGGAAAAATGAAAAACTGTTTTTT. It translates to CAIGTGKNEKLFF.

This rearrangement joins TRBV15 to TRBJ2-7; 8 bases agree with TRBD1. The ends lost 0 bases at V and 6 bases at J; junction bases unmatched: 7. CDR1 is LNHNV and CDR2 is YYDKDF in the germline V gene (reference sequence). There are 15 residues in the CDR3. For the CDR3, the DNA is TGTGCCACCAGCAGAGAAAGAGCCACAGGGGGCGAGCAGTACTTC. It yields the protein CATSRERATGGEQYF.

The rearrangement uses TRBV5-5 and TRBJ2-7; possibly TRBD1 for D (6 bases). The CDR3 extends over 14 amino acids. Looked up from germline, CDR1 is SGHKS and CDR2 is YYEKEE (reference sequence). Trimming removed 0 bases at V and 5 bases at J, with 12 bases between. The CDR3 here is CASSLGRGVDEQYF. CDR3 coding DNA: TGTGCCAGCAGCTTGGGCAGGGGCGTCGACGAGCAGTACTTC. Supplemented by reference TRBV5-5 and TRBJ2-7, the full variable domain reads DAGVTQSPTHLIKTRGQQVTLRCSPISGHKSVSWYQQVLGQGPQFIFQYYEKEERGRGNFPDRFSARQFPNYSSELNVNALLLGDSALYLCASSLGRGVDEQYFGPGTRLTVT.

This chain uses TRBV6-5 with TRBJ1-5; 7 positions match TRBD1. This CDR3 contains 15 residues. V lost 7 bases to trimming and J lost 3 bases; unmatched junction nucleotides: 9. CDR1 and CDR2 (germline): MNHEY, SVGAGI. The CDR3 bases are TGTGCCAGCACCGCGACAGGGCTCCCCAATCAGCCCCAGCATTTT. Residues: CASTATGLPNQPQHF.

The rearrangement uses TRBV4-2 and TRBJ2-7; perhaps TRBD2 as D (5 bases). The CDR3 totals 14 residues. V gave up 0 bases and J gave up 2 bases, with 8 bases separating them. The germline V gene encodes CDR1 LGHNA and CDR2 YNFKEQ. The CDR3: CASSQDYGTYEQYF. The DNA for the CDR3 is TGTGCCAGCAGCCAAGATTACGGGACCTACGAGCAGTACTTC.

This chain uses TRBV5-8 with TRBJ1-2; 8 nucleotides align to TRBD1. The CDR3 extends over 14 amino acids. The trim removed 2 bases at V and 7 bases at J, leaving 7 bases unmatched. Looked up from germline, CDR1 is SGHTS and CDR2 is YDEGEE. In nucleotides, the CDR3 is TGTGCCAGCAGCTTTGGGCAGGGGGCGACTGGCTACACCTTC. Its protein is CASSFGQGATGYTF. Based on the CDR3 plus reference TRBV5-8 and TRBJ1-2, the full variable domain is EAGVTQSPTHLIKTRGQQATLRCSPISGHTSVYWYQQALGLGLQFLLWYDEGEERNRGNFPPRFSGRQFPNYSSELNVNALELEDSALYLCASSFGQGATGYTFGSGTRLTVV.

The rearrangement joins TRBV7-9 to TRBJ1-4; TRBD1 matches 9 bases. This CDR3 has 15 amino acids. The trim removed 5 bases at V and 7 bases at J, leaving 8 bases unmatched. Germline V gene lookup returns CDR1 SEHNR and CDR2 FQNEAQ (reference sequence). DNA for the CDR3: TGTGCCAGCAGCAAATTACAGGGGGCAAGTGAAAAACTGTTTTTT. This encodes CASSKLQGASEKLFF.

The rearrangement links TRBV27 to TRBJ1-1; D possibly corresponds to TRBD1 (6 bases). CDR1 MNHEY and CDR2 SMNVEV come from the germline V gene (reference sequence). The CDR3 extends over 13 amino acids. V lost 3 bases to trimming and J lost 7 bases, with 12 bases between them. The CDR3 loop is CASSFIGTHEAFF. The CDR3, as DNA: TGTGCCAGCAGTTTCATCGGGACACATGAAGCTTTCTTT.

The V call is TRBV7-2, the J call TRBJ2-3, with 14 bases identical to TRBD2. This CDR3 has 17 residues. Unmatched junction bases numbered 9, after V lost 5 bases and J lost 5 bases. Germline loops: CDR1 SGHTA, CDR2 FQGNSA. CDR3 nucleotides: TGTGCCAGCAGCCAGACTAGCGGGAGGGTTGGGGAAGATACGCAGTATTTT. Translating gives CASSQTSGRVGEDTQYF.

The chain is built from TRBV18 and TRBJ2-3; D ambiguous. CDR1 and CDR2 from the germline V gene are KGHSH and LQKENI. CDR3 length: 13 residues. Trimming left V 3 bases short and J 6 bases short, with 10 bases between. The CDR3 reads CASSPILEDTQYF. CDR3 coding DNA: TGTGCCAGCTCACCTATTCTAGAGGATACGCAGTATTTT.

The CDR3 loop is CASSYRGTTEGEQFF. For the CDR3, the DNA is TGTGCCAGCAGTTACCGGGGTACGACGGAGGGTGAGCAGTTCTTC. The genes are TRBV6-5 and TRBJ2-1; D might be TRBD2 (6 bases). The length of the CDR3 is 15 residues. Trimming removed 2 bases from V and 9 bases from J, with 17 bases in between. Germline assignment: CDR1 MNHEY and CDR2 SVGAGI.

This chain links TRBV19 with TRBJ2-7, with TRBD1 as a possible D gene (5 bases). Trimming left V 4 bases short and J 3 bases short, with 13 bases between. Germline V CDR1 and CDR2: LNHDA, SQIVND (reference sequence). The CDR3 extends over 14 amino acids. This chain's CDR3 is CASSNQGGFYEQYF. As DNA, the CDR3 is TGTGCCAGTAGTAACCAGGGTGGGTTCTACGAGCAGTACTTC.

CDR3 coding DNA: TGTGCCAGCCGGAGAGCGGGAGCCAATGAGCAGTTCTTC. It codes for CASRRAGANEQFF. The chain couples TRBV9 to TRBJ2-1; 8 nucleotides line up with TRBD2. V lost 7 bases to trimming and J lost 6 bases; unmatched junction nucleotides: 6. The germline gives CDR1 SGDLS, CDR2 YYNGEE. The CDR3 covers 13 residues.

This chain connects TRBV5-1 to TRBJ1-1, with 8 bases aligning to TRBD1. The CDR3 has 16 residues. Germline assignment: CDR1 SGHRS and CDR2 YFSETQ. Trimming took 0 bases from V and 4 from J; bases not matched to a gene: 8. The CDR3 reads CASSLGAGGLGTEAFF. CDR3 nucleotides: TGCGCCAGCAGCTTGGGGGCAGGGGGCTTGGGCACTGAAGCTTTCTTT.

The chain recombines TRBV18 with TRBJ2-3; 10 bases fit TRBD2. The CDR3 has 17 residues. After removal of 3 bases from V and 4 bases from J, the junction contained 10 bases not matched to a gene. Germline V lookup: CDR1 KGHSH, CDR2 LQKENI. This CDR3 is CASSPGLAGAFPDTQYF. In DNA, the CDR3 is TGTGCCAGCTCACCCGGTCTAGCGGGAGCTTTCCCAGATACGCAGTATTTT. The variable domain in full, with the rest retrieved from reference TRBV18 and TRBJ2-3, is NAGVMQNPRHLVRRRGQEARLRCSPMKGHSHVYWYRQLPEEGLKFMVYLQKENIIDESGMPKERFSAEFPKEGPSILRIQQVVRGDSAAYFCASSPGLAGAFPDTQYFGPGTRLTVL.

The chain employs TRBV19 and TRBJ1-2; D call uncertain. Trimming cost V 3 bases and J 8 bases, with 19 bases left between them. Germline V lookup: CDR1 LNHDA, CDR2 SQIVND (reference sequence). The CDR3 length is 15 residues. DNA for the CDR3: TGTGCCAGTAGTATCATGAGGGTGAAGATGGCGGGCTACACCTTC. This encodes CASSIMRVKMAGYTF.

CDR3 nucleotide sequence: TGTGCCAGCAGCAACAGACTAGCGGGAAGGAATGAGCAGTTCTTC. Translated: CASSNRLAGRNEQFF. The genes are TRBV6-2 or TRBV6-3 and TRBJ2-1; 11 bases fit TRBD2. The V and J ends lost 6 bases and 7 bases, in that order; junction bases with no gene match: 8. This CDR3 contains 15 residues. Germline CDR1 reads MNHEY; CDR2 reads SVGEGT.